This TCR beta chain was recorded in a study of blood T cell repertoires in COVID-19. Study details: COVID-19 samples collected from the United States, Italy and Spain covered acute and convalescent phases.

This CDR3 comprises 16 residues. Between the trimmed V and J ends, which lost 7 bases and 2 bases, there was a span of 20 bases. Looked up from germline, CDR1 is SEHNR and CDR2 is FQNEAQ (reference sequence). Membership in each cohort depended on participant-reported clinical history. Exposed participants encountered a COVID-19 case during the 2 weeks preceding study entry. Original methodology: Amplification from reference gene primers served as the basis for estimated nucleated cell counts. Sequenced by immunoSEQ multiplex PCR; TCRdb stores in-frame clones only, minus some. V, J and clone size reflect that table, while D and trimming were determined from the DNA. The sample records 270,000 or so clones, approximately 90% being singletons.

The sample comprised PBMCs or T cells enriched from blood (not recorded which). The clonotype originates from a man in his forties or fifties who had been exposed to COVID-19. The J gene is TRBJ2-5, the V gene TRBV7-9, with D possibly matching TRBD2 (6 bases). This chain's CDR3 is CASTGPGGLQQETQYF. The CDR3 DNA reads TGTGCCAGCACAGGTCCCGGAGGGCTACAACAAGAGACCCAGTACTTC. The full variable domain, in which reference TRBV7-9 and TRBJ2-5 provide the parts outside the CDR3, is DTGVSQNPRHKITKRGQNVTFRCDPISEHNRLYWYRQTLGQGPEFLTYFQNEAQLEKSRLLSDRFSAERPKGSFSTLEIQRTEQGDSAMYLCASTGPGGLQQETQYFGPGTRLLVL.